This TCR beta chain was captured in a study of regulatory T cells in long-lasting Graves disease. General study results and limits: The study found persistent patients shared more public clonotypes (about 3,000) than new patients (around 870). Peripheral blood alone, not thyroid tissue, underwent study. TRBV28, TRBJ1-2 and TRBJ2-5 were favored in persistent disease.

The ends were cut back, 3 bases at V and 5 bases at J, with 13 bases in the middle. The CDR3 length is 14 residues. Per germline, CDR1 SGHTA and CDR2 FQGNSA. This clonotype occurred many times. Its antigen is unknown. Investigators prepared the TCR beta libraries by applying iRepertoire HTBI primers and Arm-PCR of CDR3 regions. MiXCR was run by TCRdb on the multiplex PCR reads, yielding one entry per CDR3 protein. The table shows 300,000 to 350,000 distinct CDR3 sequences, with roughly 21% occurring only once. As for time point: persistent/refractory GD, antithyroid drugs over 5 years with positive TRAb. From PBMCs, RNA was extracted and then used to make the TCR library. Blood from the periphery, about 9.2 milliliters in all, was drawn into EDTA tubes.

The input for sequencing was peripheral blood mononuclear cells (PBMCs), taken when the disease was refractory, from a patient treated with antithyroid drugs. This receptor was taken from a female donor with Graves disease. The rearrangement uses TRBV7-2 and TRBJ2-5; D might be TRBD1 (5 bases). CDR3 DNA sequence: TGTGCCAGCAGCTTGGCAGGGTTGGAGGAGACCCAGTACTTC. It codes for CASSLAGLEETQYF.